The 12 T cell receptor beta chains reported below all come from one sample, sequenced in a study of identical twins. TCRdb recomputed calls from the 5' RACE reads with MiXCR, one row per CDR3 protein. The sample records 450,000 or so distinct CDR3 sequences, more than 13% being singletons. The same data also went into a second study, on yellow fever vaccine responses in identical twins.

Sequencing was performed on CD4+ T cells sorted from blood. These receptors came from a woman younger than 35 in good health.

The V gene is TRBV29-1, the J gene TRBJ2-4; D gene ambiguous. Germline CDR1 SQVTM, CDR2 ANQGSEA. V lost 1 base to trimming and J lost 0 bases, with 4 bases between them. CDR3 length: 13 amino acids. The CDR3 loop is CSVEVLAKNIQYF. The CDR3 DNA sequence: TGCAGCGTTGAAGTTTTAGCCAAAAACATTCAGTACTTC.

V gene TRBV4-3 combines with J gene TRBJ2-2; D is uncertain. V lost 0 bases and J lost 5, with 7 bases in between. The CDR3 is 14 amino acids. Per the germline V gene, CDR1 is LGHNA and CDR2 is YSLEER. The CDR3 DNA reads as TGCGCCAGCAGCCAAGAAATGGGAACCGGGGAGCTGTTTTTT. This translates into CASSQEMGTGELFF.

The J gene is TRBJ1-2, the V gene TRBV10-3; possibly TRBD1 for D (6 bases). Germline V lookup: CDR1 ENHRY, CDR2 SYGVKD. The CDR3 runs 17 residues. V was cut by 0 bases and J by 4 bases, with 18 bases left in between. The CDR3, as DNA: TGTGCCATCAGTGAGTCTGGGACCCGGAGGGGGTCCTATGGCTACACCTTC. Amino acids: CAISESGTRRGSYGYTF.

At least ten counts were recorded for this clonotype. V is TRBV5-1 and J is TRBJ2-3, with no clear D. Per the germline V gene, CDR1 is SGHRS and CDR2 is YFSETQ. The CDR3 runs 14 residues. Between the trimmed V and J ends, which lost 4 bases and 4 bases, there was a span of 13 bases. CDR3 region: CASSTRHGADTQYF. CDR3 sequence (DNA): TGCGCCAGCAGCACCAGACATGGTGCAGATACGCAGTATTTT.

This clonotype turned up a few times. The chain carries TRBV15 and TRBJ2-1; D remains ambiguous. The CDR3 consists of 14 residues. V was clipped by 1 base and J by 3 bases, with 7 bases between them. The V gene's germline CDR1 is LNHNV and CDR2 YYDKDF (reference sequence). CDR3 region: CATSRVRDYNEQFF. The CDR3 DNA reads TGTGCCACCAGCAGAGTAAGGGACTACAATGAGCAGTTCTTC. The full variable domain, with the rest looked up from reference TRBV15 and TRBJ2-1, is DAMVIQNPRYQVTQFGKPVTLSCSQTLNHNVMYWYQQKSSQAPKLLFHYYDKDFNNEADTPDNFQSRRPNTSFCFLDIRSPGLGDTAMYLCATSRVRDYNEQFFGPGTRLTVL.

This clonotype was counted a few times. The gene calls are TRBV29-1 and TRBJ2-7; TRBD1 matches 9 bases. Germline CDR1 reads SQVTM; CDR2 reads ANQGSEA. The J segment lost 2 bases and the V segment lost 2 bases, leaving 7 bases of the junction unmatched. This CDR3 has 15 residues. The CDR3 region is CSVESWTGETYEQYF. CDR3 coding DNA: TGCAGCGTTGAATCTTGGACAGGGGAGACCTACGAGCAGTACTTC.

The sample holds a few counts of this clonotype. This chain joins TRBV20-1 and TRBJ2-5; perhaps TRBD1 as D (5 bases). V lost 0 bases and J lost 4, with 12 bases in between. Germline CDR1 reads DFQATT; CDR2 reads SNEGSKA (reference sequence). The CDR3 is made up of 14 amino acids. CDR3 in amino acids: CSARDGAQTETQYF. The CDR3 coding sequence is TGCAGTGCTAGAGATGGGGCACAGACAGAGACCCAGTACTTC.

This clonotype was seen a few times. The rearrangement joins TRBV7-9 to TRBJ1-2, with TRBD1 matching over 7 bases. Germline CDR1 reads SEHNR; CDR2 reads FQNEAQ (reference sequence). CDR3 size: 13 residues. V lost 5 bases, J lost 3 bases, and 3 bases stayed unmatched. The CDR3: CASSAGTDYGYTF. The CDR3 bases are TGTGCCAGCAGCGCCGGGACAGACTATGGCTACACCTTC.

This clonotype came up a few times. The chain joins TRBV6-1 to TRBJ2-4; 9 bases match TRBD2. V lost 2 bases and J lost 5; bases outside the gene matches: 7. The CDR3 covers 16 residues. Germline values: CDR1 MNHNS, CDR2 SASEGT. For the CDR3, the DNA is TGTGCCAGCAGTGAATATCAGCGGGGGGCTGAAAACATTCAGTACTTC. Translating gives CASSEYQRGAENIQYF.

The DNA of the CDR3 is TGTGCCAGTAGTAATGTGCTTGGAAACTATGGCTACACCTTC. Amino acid sequence: CASSNVLGNYGYTF. The gene calls are TRBV19 and TRBJ1-2; D uncertain. CDR1 and CDR2 from the germline V gene are LNHDA and SQIVND (reference sequence). The ends were cut back, 4 bases at V and 2 bases at J, with 11 bases in the middle. The CDR3 sequence is 14 residues long.

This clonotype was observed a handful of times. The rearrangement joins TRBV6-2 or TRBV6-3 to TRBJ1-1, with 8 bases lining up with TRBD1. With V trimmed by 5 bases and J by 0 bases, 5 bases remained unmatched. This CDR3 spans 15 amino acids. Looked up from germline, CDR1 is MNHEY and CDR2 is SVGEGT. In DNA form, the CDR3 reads TGTGCCAGCAGTATACCGGGACAGGTGAACACTGAAGCTTTCTTT. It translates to CASSIPGQVNTEAFF.

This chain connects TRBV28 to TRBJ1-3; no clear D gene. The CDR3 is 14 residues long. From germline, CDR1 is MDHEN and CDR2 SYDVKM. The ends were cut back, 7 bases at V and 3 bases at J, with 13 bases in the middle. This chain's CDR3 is CASTLRQVGNTIYF. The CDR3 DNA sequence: TGTGCCAGCACCCTTCGCCAGGTTGGAAACACCATATATTTT.